One and the same sample provided the 24 T cell receptor beta chains below, sequenced in a study of blood T cell repertoires in COVID-19. Clones were read by immunoSEQ multiplex PCR, and TCRdb kept only the in-frame ones, dropping some. This table holds some 200,000 clones, approximately 78% found once. The sample comprised peripheral blood. All receptors come from a woman between 65 and 79 years old with COVID-19, enrolled during active disease.

This clone was counted a few times. Other DNA sequences of this sample code for an identical CDR3. The chain links TRBV28 to TRBJ1-4, with D possibly matching TRBD1 (5 bases). V was clipped by 2 bases and J by 5 bases, with 12 bases between them. The CDR3 has 15 amino acids. The V gene's germline CDR1 is MDHEN and CDR2 SYDVKM. CDR3 in DNA: TGTGCCAGCAGTTTAAGCGGGCAGGGAAATGAAAAACTGTTTTTT. It codes for CASSLSGQGNEKLFF. The full variable domain, rest sourced from reference TRBV28 and TRBJ1-4, is DVKVTQSSRYLVKRTGEKVFLECVQDMDHENMFWYRQDPGLGLRLIYFSYDVKMKEKGDIPEGYSVSREKKERFSLILESASTNQTSMYLCASSLSGQGNEKLFFGSGTQLSVL.

The chain uses TRBV19 and TRBJ1-1; the D gene is possibly TRBD1 (5 bases). Germline V lookup: CDR1 LNHDA, CDR2 SQIVND (reference sequence). The CDR3 totals 16 residues. With 1 base removed from V and 4 bases from J, the gap between germline ends came to 16 bases. The CDR3 region is CASSIGGRARVTEAFF. CDR3 sequence (DNA): TGTGCCAGTAGTATAGGGGGCCGCGCCCGAGTCACTGAAGCTTTCTTT.

CDR3 in DNA: TGCGCCAGCAGCCTAATGGCCGGGACAGGGGAGCGGGAAAAACTGTTTTTT. Its protein product is CASSLMAGTGEREKLFF. The chain uses TRBV5-1 and TRBJ1-4; TRBD1 matches at 10 bases. With 4 bases clipped from V and 8 bases from J, the junction kept 14 bases outside the gene matches. The CDR3 is 17 residues long. Germline-derived CDR1 and CDR2 are SGHRS and YFSETQ.

This chain links TRBV7-9 with TRBJ2-3; 10 bases agree with TRBD1. Germline-derived CDR1 and CDR2 are SEHNR and FQNEAQ (reference sequence). Trimming removed 7 bases from V and 11 bases from J; junction bases left unmatched: 15. There are 15 residues in the CDR3. In DNA, the CDR3 is TGTGCCAGCACCCACGGACAGGGGGTGTCTTATGGGCAGTATTTT. Translating gives CASTHGQGVSYGQYF.

The chain joins TRBV29-1 to TRBJ2-7; D may be TRBD2 (6 bases). V dropped 4 bases and J dropped 0 bases, with 7 bases sitting between them. The CDR3 runs 12 residues. Per the germline V gene, CDR1 is SQVTM and CDR2 is ANQGSEA. In DNA, the CDR3 is TGCAGCGTTGCCGGGAGCTCCTACGAGCAGTACTTC. It codes for CSVAGSSYEQYF.

The chain recombines TRBV5-1 with TRBJ1-1, with 7 bases fitting TRBD1. The V gene end was trimmed by 3 bases and the J gene end by 0 bases; junction bases not matched to a gene: 2. Germline V gene sequence: CDR1 SGHRS, CDR2 YFSETQ. This CDR3 has 14 amino acids. CDR3 coding DNA: TGCGCCAGCAGCTGGAGGGGGCTGAACACTGAAGCTTTCTTT. Translating it yields CASSWRGLNTEAFF.

The chain joins TRBV6-5 to TRBJ1-2, with 7 bases matching TRBD1. The ends lost 3 bases at V and 8 bases at J; junction bases unmatched: 15. CDR1 is MNHEY and CDR2 is SVGAGI in the germline V gene. This CDR3 is built from 16 residues. This CDR3 reads CASSYSPGQKISGYTF. As DNA, the CDR3 is TGTGCCAGCAGTTATTCACCGGGACAGAAAATTTCGGGCTACACCTTC.

The chain combines TRBV5-4 with TRBJ1-5; perhaps TRBD1 as D (5 bases). The CDR3 is 16 residues long. With 4 bases removed from V and 2 bases from J, the gap between germline ends came to 16 bases. In germline, CDR1 is SGHNT, CDR2 YYREEE (reference sequence). DNA for the CDR3: TGTGCCAGCAGCCTTGGGGGGGAGGTGGGCAATCAGCCCCAGCATTTT. This codes for CASSLGGEVGNQPQHF.

The rearrangement links TRBV2 to TRBJ1-2, with D unresolved. Germline assignment: CDR1 SNHLY and CDR2 FYNNEI. The CDR3 extends over 14 amino acids. The germline V and J ends were trimmed by 7 bases and 2 bases, with 14 bases remaining between them. The DNA of the CDR3 is TGTGCCAGCATCCCCATGGGGAGGAACTATGGCTACACCTTC. Protein sequence: CASIPMGRNYGYTF.

This clone has only a few counts. The chain has TRBV7-9 and TRBJ2-7, with TRBD1 matching 8 bases. The J segment lost 2 bases and the V segment lost 4 bases, leaving 4 bases of the junction unmatched. CDR1 and CDR2 (germline): SEHNR, FQNEAQ (reference sequence). This CDR3 spans 14 amino acids. Here the CDR3 DNA reads TGTGCCAGCAGCTCGGCAGGGGGCCCCTACGAGCAGTACTTC. Its protein is CASSSAGGPYEQYF.

V usage is TRBV15 and J usage is TRBJ1-1; D is unresolved. Germline assignment: CDR1 LNHNV and CDR2 YYDKDF (reference sequence). Trimming left V 0 bases short and J 6 bases short, with 17 bases between. CDR3 length: 16 residues. The CDR3 DNA follows: TGTGCCACCAGCAGAGAGCGCGGGGTAAACCACGCTGAAGCTTTCTTT. Amino acids: CATSRERGVNHAEAFF.

This clone showed up just a few times. The rearrangement joins TRBV24-1 to TRBJ2-2; 12 nucleotides line up with TRBD1. Per germline, CDR1 KGHDR and CDR2 SFDVKD. The CDR3 extends over 15 amino acids. V gave up 7 bases and J gave up 3 bases; unmatched junction bases: 2. Here the CDR3 reads CATRGQGADTGELFF. The DNA of the CDR3 is TGTGCCACCAGGGGACAGGGGGCGGACACCGGGGAGCTGTTTTTT.

The gene calls are TRBV18 and TRBJ2-1; 9 bases match TRBD2. The J segment lost 0 bases and the V segment lost 2 bases, leaving 5 bases of the junction unmatched. The CDR3 extends over 17 amino acids. Germline V gives CDR1 KGHSH, CDR2 LQKENI. The CDR3: CASSPMASGASYNEQFF. The DNA of the CDR3 is TGTGCCAGCTCACCAATGGCTAGCGGGGCCTCCTACAATGAGCAGTTCTTC.

The chain is built from TRBV4-2 and TRBJ2-7; possible D gene TRBD1, 5 bases. The V gene's germline CDR1 is LGHNA and CDR2 YNFKEQ. CDR3 length equals 15 residues. With 1 base removed from V and 2 bases from J, the gap between germline ends came to 12 bases. The DNA of the CDR3 is TGTGCCAGCAGCCAAGCAACAGGTGCCGCCTACGAGCAGTACTTC. Translating it yields CASSQATGAAYEQYF.

This clone was observed a few times. The chain links TRBV4-1 to TRBJ1-1; D is perhaps TRBD1 (6 bases). The CDR3 length is 18 residues. Germline V gene lookup returns CDR1 MGHRA and CDR2 YSYEKL. With 1 base removed from V and 1 base from J, the gap between germline ends came to 19 bases. The CDR3 sequence is CASSQVPGVGGRNTEAFF. CDR3 DNA sequence: TGCGCCAGCAGCCAAGTCCCAGGGGTTGGTGGTCGGAACACTGAAGCTTTCTTT.

The chain uses TRBV7-2 and TRBJ2-3; D is unresolved. Germline values: CDR1 SGHTA, CDR2 FQGNSA. This CDR3 contains 15 residues. The V gene lost 1 base and the J gene lost 3 bases, with 11 bases spanning the gap. The CDR3 region has the DNA TGTGCCAGCAGCTTAGTATTCGTTAGAACAGATACGCAGTATTTT. Translation gives CASSLVFVRTDTQYF.

This clone was detected only a few times. This rearrangement joins TRBV5-4 to TRBJ2-2; tentative D call: TRBD2 (5 bases). CDR1 is SGHNT and CDR2 is YYREEE in the germline V gene (reference sequence). V lost 0 bases and J lost 8, with 11 bases in between. This CDR3 is 14 amino acids long. CDR3 DNA: TGTGCCAGCAGCTTGGGTCAGGACTCAGGGGAGCTGTTTTTT. Its protein is CASSLGQDSGELFF.

The rearrangement uses TRBV7-2 and TRBJ2-7, with 9 bases lining up with TRBD1. This CDR3 contains 15 residues. J gave up 2 bases and V 4 bases, and 6 bases lay outside the gene matches. Germline V lookup: CDR1 SGHTA, CDR2 FQGNSA. The CDR3 sequence: CASSSGTGITYEQYF. The CDR3 DNA reads as TGTGCCAGCAGCTCTGGGACAGGGATTACCTACGAGCAGTACTTC.

The genes are TRBV19 and TRBJ2-1; the match to TRBD2 covers 8 bases. The CDR3 totals 16 residues. Unmatched junction bases numbered 13, after V lost 3 bases and J lost 9 bases. CDR1 and CDR2 from the germline V gene are LNHDA and SQIVND (reference sequence). Written as DNA, the CDR3 is TGTGCCAGTAGTATTTCAAGGGGGAGCGGGAGTGGTGAGCAGTTCTTC. Translation gives CASSISRGSGSGEQFF.

This clone was picked up a small number of times. V usage is TRBV7-2 and J usage is TRBJ2-7, with a tentative D call TRBD1 (6 bases). CDR3 length: 14 amino acids. V lost 2 bases to trimming and J lost 3 bases, with 11 bases between them. CDR1 and CDR2 from the germline V gene are SGHTA and FQGNSA. This CDR3 reads CASSLRGRSYEQYF. The DNA of the CDR3 is TGTGCCAGCAGCTTAAGGGGGAGAAGCTACGAGCAGTACTTC.

CDR3: CASSLAGDSLEQFF. The CDR3 DNA is TGCGCCAGCAGCTTGGCCGGTGACAGCCTTGAGCAGTTCTTC. The genes are TRBV5-1 and TRBJ2-1, with D possibly TRBD1 on 5 matching bases. The V and J ends lost 0 bases and 9 bases respectively, with 13 bases between them. Germline loops: CDR1 SGHRS, CDR2 YFSETQ. CDR3 length: 14 residues.

The chain combines TRBV7-2 with TRBJ2-7; 8 nucleotides line up with TRBD2. V was pared by 5 bases and J by 2 bases, with 8 bases of the junction left unmatched. This CDR3 comprises 15 residues. CDR1 is SGHTA and CDR2 is FQGNSA in the germline V gene. The CDR3 is CASSETSGGPYEQYF. The CDR3 nucleotides read TGTGCCAGCAGCGAAACTAGCGGAGGCCCCTACGAGCAGTACTTC.

This clone was found a few times. The CDR3 DNA follows: TGTGCCATCAGCTCAGACAGGCCCTATGGCTACACCTTC. Translated: CAISSDRPYGYTF. The chain is built from TRBV10-3 and TRBJ1-2; D may be TRBD1 (6 bases). The CDR3 length is 13 residues. Germline V lookup: CDR1 ENHRY, CDR2 SYGVKD. Trimming shortened V by 6 bases and J by 4 bases, and 12 bases separated the two germline ends.

The V gene is TRBV6-6, the J gene TRBJ2-5; D perhaps matches TRBD2 (6 bases). The V gene's germline CDR1 is MNHNY and CDR2 SVGAGI (reference sequence). The CDR3 length is 13 residues. The germline V and J ends were trimmed by 7 bases and 6 bases, with 15 bases remaining between them. DNA for the CDR3: TGTGCCAGCACTCCCCCAGGGAGGCAGACCCAGTACTTC. Its translation: CASTPPGRQTQYF.